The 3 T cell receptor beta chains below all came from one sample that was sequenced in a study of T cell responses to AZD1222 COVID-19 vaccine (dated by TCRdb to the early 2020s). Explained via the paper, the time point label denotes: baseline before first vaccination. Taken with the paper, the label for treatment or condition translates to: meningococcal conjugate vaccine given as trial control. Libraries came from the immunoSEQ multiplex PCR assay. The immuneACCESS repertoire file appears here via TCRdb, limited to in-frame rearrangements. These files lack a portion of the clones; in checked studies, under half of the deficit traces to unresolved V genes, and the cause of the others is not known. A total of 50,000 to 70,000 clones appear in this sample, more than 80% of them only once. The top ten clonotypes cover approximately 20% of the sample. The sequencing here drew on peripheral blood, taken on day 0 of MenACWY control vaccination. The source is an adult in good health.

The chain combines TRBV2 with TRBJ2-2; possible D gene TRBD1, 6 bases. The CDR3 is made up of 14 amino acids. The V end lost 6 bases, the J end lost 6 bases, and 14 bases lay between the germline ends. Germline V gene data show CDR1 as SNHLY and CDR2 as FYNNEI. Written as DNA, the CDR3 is TGTGCCAGCAGCGGGAATACAGGGCCCGGGGAGCTGTTTTTT. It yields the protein CASSGNTGPGELFF. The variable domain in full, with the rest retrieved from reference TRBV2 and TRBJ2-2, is EPEVTQTPSHQVTQMGQEVILRCVPISNHLYFYWYRQILGQKVEFLVSFYNNEISEKSEIFDDQFSVERPDGSNFTLKIRSTKLEDSAMYFCASSGNTGPGELFFGEGSRLTVL.

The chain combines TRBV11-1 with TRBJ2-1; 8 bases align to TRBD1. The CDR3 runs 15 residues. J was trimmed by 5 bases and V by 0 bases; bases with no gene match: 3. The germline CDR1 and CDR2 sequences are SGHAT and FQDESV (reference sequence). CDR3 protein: CASSLAGQDHNEQFF. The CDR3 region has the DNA TGTGCCAGCAGCTTAGCGGGACAGGATCACAATGAGCAGTTCTTC.

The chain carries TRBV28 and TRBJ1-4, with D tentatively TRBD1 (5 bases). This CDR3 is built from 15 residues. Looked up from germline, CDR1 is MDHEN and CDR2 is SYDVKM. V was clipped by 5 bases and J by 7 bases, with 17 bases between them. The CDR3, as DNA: TGTGCCAGCAGTCCCATGGGCAGGGAAACTGAAAAACTGTTTTTT. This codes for CASSPMGRETEKLFF.